A selection of T cell receptor beta chains follows, all from one sample in a study of vaccination and CD4 T cells after COVID-19. These TCRs are of unknown antigen specificity. In TCRdb, the PCR reads were re-called with MiXCR into one record per CDR3 protein. The table includes approximately 9,800 distinct CDR3 sequences, 38% detected once. The specimen sequenced was CD4+ T cells from blood, cultured in vitro. The source of these receptors is a human donor in good health. Each CDR3 is given with its conserved first and last residue. D genes are given only for firm matches. Rows give clone size only sometimes, using once, few, many, or a class for an expanded clone.

>-|-|TRBV18|TRBJ1-2
CASSLQGNYGYTF
TGTGCCAGCTCTCTACAGGGCAACTATGGCTACACCTTC
>-|TRBD2|TRBV15|TRBJ2-3
CATSRNIPGLAGGLDTQYF
TGTGCCACCAGCAGAAATATACCGGGACTAGCGGGGGGGCTAGATACGCAGTATTTT
>-|-|TRBV20-1|TRBJ2-2
CSARDSMSTGELFF
TGCAGTGCTAGAGATTCAATGTCCACCGGGGAGCTGTTTTTT
>-|-|TRBV6-1|TRBJ2-1
CASSFDGYNEQFF
TGTGCCAGCAGCTTCGACGGGTACAATGAGCAGTTCTTC
>few|TRBD2|TRBV20-1|TRBJ2-7
CSSVPTSGSYEQYF
TGCAGTTCTGTACCCACTAGCGGAAGCTACGAGCAGTACTTC
>-|-|TRBV5-1|TRBJ1-1
CASSLSRERATEAFF
TGCGCCAGCAGCTTGTCCCGGGAAAGGGCCACTGAAGCTTTCTTT
>-|TRBD2|TRBV30|TRBJ2-1
CAWSVFELAGGPGMAQEQFF
TGTGCCTGGAGTGTATTCGAGTTAGCGGGAGGGCCGGGTATGGCTCAGGAGCAGTTCTTC
>few|TRBD1|TRBV20-1|TRBJ2-5
CSANDREETQYF
TGCAGTGCTAACGACAGGGAAGAGACCCAGTACTTC
>-|-|TRBV7-6|TRBJ2-1
CASSPSMGGEQFF
TGTGCCAGCAGCCCAAGCATGGGGGGAGAGCAGTTCTTC
>-|-|TRBV19|TRBJ2-6
CASSRDMRTGANVLTF
TGTGCCAGTAGTAGGGACATGCGGACTGGGGCCAACGTCCTGACTTTC
>-|TRBD1|TRBV7-8|TRBJ2-4
CASSLAAGTGQSQYF
TGTGCCAGCAGCTTAGCCGCCGGGACAGGGCAATCTCAGTACTTC
>-|TRBD2|TRBV30|TRBJ2-7
CAWSAPPRLAVTYEQYF
TGTGCCTGGAGTGCACCACCCCGACTAGCGGTAACCTACGAGCAGTACTTC
>-|-|TRBV7-9|TRBJ2-6
CASSLRGSGANVLTF
TGTGCCAGCAGCTTACGCGGCTCTGGGGCCAACGTCCTGACTTTC
>few|-|TRBV10-2|TRBJ1-5
CASTGAPRQPQHF
TGCGCCAGCACGGGGGCCCCGCGACAGCCCCAGCATTTT
>-|-|TRBV20-1|TRBJ2-7
CSASLDTFEQYF
TGCAGTGCTAGCCTGGACACTTTCGAGCAGTACTTC
>-|TRBD2|TRBV15|TRBJ2-2
CATSREVPGGRMNTGELFF
TGTGCCACCAGCAGAGAGGTCCCTGGCGGGAGGATGAACACCGGGGAGCTGTTTTTT
>-|TRBD1|TRBV5-1|TRBJ1-1
CASGGDGTGGWNTEAFF
TGCGCCAGCGGGGGCGATGGGACAGGGGGTTGGAACACTGAAGCTTTCTTT
>-|TRBD1|TRBV2|TRBJ1-2
CASSAGTGVYGYTF
TGTGCCAGCAGCGCCGGGACAGGGGTATATGGCTACACCTTC
>few|-|TRBV2|TRBJ2-5
CASSQPRSQETQYF
TGTGCCAGCAGCCAACCTCGTAGCCAAGAGACCCAGTACTTC
>-|TRBD1|TRBV19|TRBJ1-2
CASRRQGDYGYTF
TGTGCCAGTAGGAGACAGGGTGACTATGGCTACACCTTC
>-|TRBD2|TRBV24-1|TRBJ2-2
CATTGTRPNTGELFF
TGTGCCACCACCGGGACTAGGCCTAACACCGGGGAGCTGTTTTTT
>-|-|TRBV19|TRBJ1-1
CASSIQRLNTEAFF
TGTGCCAGTAGTATTCAGCGTTTGAACACTGAAGCTTTCTTT
>-|TRBD1|TRBV7-2|TRBJ2-7
CASSLKTQGAKVYEQYF
TGTGCCAGCAGCTTAAAGACACAGGGGGCAAAAGTTTACGAGCAGTACTTC